The 17 T cell receptor beta chains presented below share a single source sample, sequenced in a study of T cells in localized non-small cell lung cancer. The repertoire was sequenced with immunoSEQ multiplex PCR; TCRdb's copy has only in-frame clones and lacks some. The sample shows around 45,000 clones, about 88% of them seen only once. The sample consisted of PBMCs, taken before any cancer treatment. The receptors were gathered from a man between 40 and 69 years old with stage II lung adenocarcinoma.

The gene calls are TRBV6-1 and TRBJ1-5, with a possible D match to TRBD1 (6 bases). The CDR3 is 15 residues long. Germline lookup yields CDR1 MNHNS and CDR2 SASEGT. The V end was cut by 0 bases, the J end by 5 bases, with 11 bases between. CDR3 sequence: CASSEAPRGYQPQHF. The CDR3 coding sequence is TGTGCCAGCAGTGAAGCACCCAGGGGATATCAGCCCCAGCATTTT.

In its sample, this clone was seen once. The V and J genes are TRBV10-3 and TRBJ2-1, with D perhaps matching TRBD1 (6 bases). The germline V and J ends were trimmed by 2 bases and 7 bases, with 12 bases remaining between them. Germline CDR1 is ENHRY and CDR2 is SYGVKD. The CDR3 is 14 residues long. For the CDR3, the DNA is TGTGCCATCAGTGAGAGGGCAGGGGAGAATGAGCAGTTCTTC. Protein product: CAISERAGENEQFF.

The chain joins TRBV25-1 to TRBJ2-7; maybe TRBD1 (6 bases). Trimming left V 2 bases short and J 4 bases short, with 9 bases between. Germline CDR1 is MGHDK and CDR2 is SYGVNS. The CDR3 contains 13 residues. This CDR3 is CASSEGGAYEQYF. In DNA form, the CDR3 reads TGTGCCAGCAGTGAAGGGGGCGCGTACGAGCAGTACTTC.

This chain links TRBV5-1 with TRBJ1-2; D is unresolved. CDR3 size: 13 residues. CDR1 SGHRS and CDR2 YFSETQ come from the germline V gene. V shed 4 bases and J shed 10 bases, with 17 bases lying between them. The CDR3 protein is CASSNLIKDDYTF. DNA for the CDR3: TGCGCCAGCAGCAACCTTATCAAGGATGACTACACCTTC.

This chain uses TRBV6-4 with TRBJ2-2, with 10 bases identical to TRBD2. The J segment lost 6 bases and the V segment lost 0 bases, leaving 1 base of the junction unmatched. CDR3 size: 15 residues. Germline values: CDR1 MRHNA, CDR2 SNTAGT. CDR3 protein: CASSDSSGGAGELFF. As DNA, the CDR3 is TGTGCCAGCAGTGACTCAAGCGGGGGGGCCGGGGAGCTGTTTTTT.

This chain connects TRBV9 to TRBJ2-3; a weak D match, TRBD1 (5 bases). The CDR3 runs 13 residues. Germline CDR1 and CDR2: SGDLS and YYNGEE. The germline V and J ends were trimmed by 3 bases and 0 bases, with 5 bases remaining between them. The CDR3 nucleotides are TGTGCCAGCAGCGGACAGAGCACAGATACGCAGTATTTT. Translating it yields CASSGQSTDTQYF.

V gene TRBV19 combines with J gene TRBJ1-2, with TRBD1 identical over 9 bases. Losses at the gene ends were 4 bases for V and 1 base for J; bases not matched to a gene: 4. Germline-derived CDR1 and CDR2 are LNHDA and SQIVND (reference sequence). The CDR3 has 15 amino acids. CDR3 coding DNA: TGTGCCAGTAGTAAAAACAGGGGGCTTAACTATGGCTACACCTTC. Its protein is CASSKNRGLNYGYTF.

In DNA, the CDR3 is TGTGCCAGCAGTTACTCGCAGGGTGGGAACACTGAAGCTTTCTTT. It yields the protein CASSYSQGGNTEAFF. The J gene is TRBJ1-1, the V gene TRBV6-6, with a possible D match to TRBD1 (5 bases). CDR3 length equals 15 residues. V gave up 0 bases and J gave up 1 base, with 9 bases separating them. Germline CDR1 is MNHNY and CDR2 is SVGAGI (reference sequence).

The rearrangement joins TRBV11-2 to TRBJ2-4, with D possibly being TRBD1 or TRBD2 (5 bases each). From germline, CDR1 is SGHAT and CDR2 FQNNGV. V dropped 4 bases and J dropped 0 bases, with 16 bases sitting between them. The CDR3 runs 17 residues. The CDR3, as DNA: TGTGCCAGCAGCTCTACCGGGACCACACTAGCCAAAAACATTCAGTACTTC. Residues: CASSSTGTTLAKNIQYF.

CDR3 region: CAISEGLGGTEAFF. The CDR3 region has the DNA TGTGCCATCAGTGAGGGGTTAGGTGGCACTGAAGCTTTCTTT. V gene TRBV10-3 combines with J gene TRBJ1-1; D not resolved. With 2 bases removed from V and 4 bases from J, the gap between germline ends came to 11 bases. CDR1 is ENHRY and CDR2 is SYGVKD in the germline V gene. The CDR3 is 14 amino acids.

V gene TRBV6-1 combines with J gene TRBJ1-5; the match to TRBD1 covers 8 bases. CDR3 length equals 17 residues. The V gene end was trimmed by 4 bases and the J gene end by 2 bases; junction bases not matched to a gene: 10. Germline V gene data show CDR1 as MNHNS and CDR2 as SASEGT. CDR3 region: CASSASKDRVGNQPQHF. The CDR3 DNA follows: TGTGCCAGCAGTGCATCTAAGGACAGGGTTGGCAATCAGCCCCAGCATTTT.

This sequence joins TRBV7-9 and TRBJ2-7; TRBD2 aligns across 7 bases. This CDR3 region has 15 residues. Germline CDR1 is SEHNR and CDR2 is FQNEAQ (reference sequence). The junction had 4 bases not matched to a gene; V was cut back by 1 base and J by 1 base. The CDR3 here is CASSLGAGTSYEQYF. The DNA for the CDR3 is TGTGCCAGCAGCTTAGGAGCGGGGACGTCCTACGAGCAGTACTTC.

This clone appeared a single time. CDR3 DNA: TGCGCCAGCAGCCAAGTTGGTGACGAGCAGTACTTC. This gives the protein CASSQVGDEQYF. This sequence joins TRBV4-1 and TRBJ2-7; D remains unclear. The length of the CDR3 is 12 residues. Trimming took off 1 base at V and 5 bases at J, with 6 bases between the two ends. CDR1 is MGHRA, CDR2 YSYEKL, per germline.

The V gene is TRBV21-1, the J gene TRBJ2-1; the table gives TRBD2 as D, unverified against the DNA. TRBV21-1 is an annotated pseudogene. The CDR3 runs to 18 residues. The CDR3: CASSKVPRRGVYYNEQFF. In nucleotides, the CDR3 is TGTGCCAGCAGCAAAGTCCCCAGGCGCGGGGTTTATTACAATGAGCAGTTCTTC.

The chain employs TRBV13 and TRBJ1-4, with D possibly being TRBD1 (5 bases). This CDR3 has 14 residues. Trimming removed 3 bases at V and 5 bases at J, with 10 bases between. Germline loops: CDR1 PRHDT, CDR2 FYEKMQ (reference sequence). Written as DNA, the CDR3 is TGTGCCAGCAGCTTCAAACAGGACAATGAAAAACTGTTTTTT. Translating gives CASSFKQDNEKLFF.

The J gene is TRBJ1-1, the V gene TRBV5-4; D is uncertain. The CDR3 runs to 15 residues. V lost 0 bases, J lost 4 bases, and 13 bases lay in between. In germline, CDR1 is SGHNT, CDR2 YYREEE (reference sequence). As DNA, the CDR3 is TGTGCCAGCAGCTTGGACAGCGACGCTGGCACTGAAGCTTTCTTT. It is translated as CASSLDSDAGTEAFF.

J is TRBJ1-1 and V is TRBV7-2; D might be TRBD1 (5 bases). CDR1 and CDR2 (germline): SGHTA, FQGNSA. Trimming cost V 0 bases and J 0 bases, with 5 bases left between them. CDR3 size: 14 residues. Here the CDR3 DNA reads TGTGCCAGCAGCTTAGCAGGGGTGAACACTGAAGCTTTCTTT. Translated, it gives CASSLAGVNTEAFF. Full variable domain (missing parts from reference TRBV7-2 and TRBJ1-1): GAGVSQSPSNKVTEKGKDVELRCDPISGHTALYWYRQSLGQGLEFLIYFQGNSAPDKSGLPSDRFSAERTGGSVSTLTIQRTQQEDSAVYLCASSLAGVNTEAFFGQGTRLTVV.